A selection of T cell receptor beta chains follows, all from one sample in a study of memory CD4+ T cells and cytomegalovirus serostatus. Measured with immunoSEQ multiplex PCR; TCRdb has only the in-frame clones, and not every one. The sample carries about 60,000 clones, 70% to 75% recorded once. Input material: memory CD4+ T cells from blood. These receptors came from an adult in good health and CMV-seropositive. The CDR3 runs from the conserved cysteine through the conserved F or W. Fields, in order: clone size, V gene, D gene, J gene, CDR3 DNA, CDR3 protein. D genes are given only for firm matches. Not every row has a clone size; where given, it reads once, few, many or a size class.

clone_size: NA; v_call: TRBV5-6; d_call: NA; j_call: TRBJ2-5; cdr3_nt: TGTGCCAGCAGCTTGGTAGGGGACCAAGAGACCCAGTACTTC; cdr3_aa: CASSLVGDQETQYF
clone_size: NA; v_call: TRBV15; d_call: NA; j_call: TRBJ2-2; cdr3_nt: TGTGCCACCAGCAGAGATGGCACCGGGGAGCTGTTTTTT; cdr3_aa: CATSRDGTGELFF
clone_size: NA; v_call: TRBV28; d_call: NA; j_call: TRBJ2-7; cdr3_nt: TGTGCCAGCAAGTTGACAGGTCTAGGTTCCCTCGGCGAGCAGTACTTC; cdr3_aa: CASKLTGLGSLGEQYF
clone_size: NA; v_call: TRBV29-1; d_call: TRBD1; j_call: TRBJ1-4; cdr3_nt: TGCAGCGTTGAAAGAGCCGGGACAGGGGATGAAAAACTGTTTTTT; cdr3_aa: CSVERAGTGDEKLFF
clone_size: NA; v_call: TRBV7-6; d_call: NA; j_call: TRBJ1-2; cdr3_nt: TGTGCCAGCAGCTTTGCGGGGGGGTATGGCTACACCTTC; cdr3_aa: CASSFAGGYGYTF
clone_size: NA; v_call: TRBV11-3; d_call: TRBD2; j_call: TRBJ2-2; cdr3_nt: TGTGCCAGCAGCTTAGATCCTAGAGCGGGAGTCGCCGGGGAGCTGTTTTTT; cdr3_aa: CASSLDPRAGVAGELFF
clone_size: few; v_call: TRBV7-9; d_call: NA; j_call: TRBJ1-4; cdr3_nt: TGTGCCAGCACCCTCCTTGCAACTAATGAAAAACTGTTTTTT; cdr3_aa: CASTLLATNEKLFF
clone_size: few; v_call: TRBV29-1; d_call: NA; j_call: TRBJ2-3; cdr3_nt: TGCAGCGCTATGATAGGGGAGAGGCCAGATACGCAGTATTTT; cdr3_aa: CSAMIGERPDTQYF
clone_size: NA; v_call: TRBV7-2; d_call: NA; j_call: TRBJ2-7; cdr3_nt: TGTGCCAGCAGCTCCCAGGGAGGGGGCCCCTACGAGCAGTACTTC; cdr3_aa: CASSSQGGGPYEQYF
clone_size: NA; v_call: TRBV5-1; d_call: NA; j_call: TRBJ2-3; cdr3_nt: TGCGCCAGCAACGGCGCTGGGGTCAGCACAGATACGCAGTATTTT; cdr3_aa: CASNGAGVSTDTQYF
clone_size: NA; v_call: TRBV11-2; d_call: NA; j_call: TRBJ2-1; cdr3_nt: TGTGCCAGCAGTCCGGGGTTCTCCTACAATGAGCAGTTCTTC; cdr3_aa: CASSPGFSYNEQFF
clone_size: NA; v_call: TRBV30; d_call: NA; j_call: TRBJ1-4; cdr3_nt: TGTGCCTGGGATACCGGGACGACGGAAAAACTGTTTTTT; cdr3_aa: CAWDTGTTEKLFF
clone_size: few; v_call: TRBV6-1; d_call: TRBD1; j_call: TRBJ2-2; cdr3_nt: TGTGCCAGCAGGAGACAGGGGGACACCGGGGAGCTGTTTTTT; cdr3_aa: CASRRQGDTGELFF
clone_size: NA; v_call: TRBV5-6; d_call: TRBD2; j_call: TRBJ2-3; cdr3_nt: TGTGCCAGCAGCTGGACTAGCGGGAGGCTGACAGATACGCAGTATTTT; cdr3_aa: CASSWTSGRLTDTQYF
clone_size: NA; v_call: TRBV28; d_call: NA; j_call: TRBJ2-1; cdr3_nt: TGTGCCAGCAGTCGATCTAGGGGGATCCCCAATGAGCAGTTCTTC; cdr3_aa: CASSRSRGIPNEQFF
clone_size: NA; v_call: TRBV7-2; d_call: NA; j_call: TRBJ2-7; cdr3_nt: TGTGCCAGCAGCTTATCCGTAGCAGGGCGAGCCTACGAGCAGTACTTC; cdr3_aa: CASSLSVAGRAYEQYF
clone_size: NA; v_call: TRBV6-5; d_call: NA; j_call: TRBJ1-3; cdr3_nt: TGTGCCAGCATCAAACGAACAGGGACTGGAAACACCATATATTTT; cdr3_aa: CASIKRTGTGNTIYF
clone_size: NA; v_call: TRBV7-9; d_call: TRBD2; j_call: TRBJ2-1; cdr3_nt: TGTGCCAGCAGCGAAGGGACTAGCGGGAGCAATGAGCAGTTCTTC; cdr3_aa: CASSEGTSGSNEQFF
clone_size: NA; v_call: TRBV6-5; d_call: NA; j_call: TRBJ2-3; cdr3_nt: TGTGCCAGCAGTTTTGACACAGATACGCAGTATTTT; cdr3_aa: CASSFDTDTQYF
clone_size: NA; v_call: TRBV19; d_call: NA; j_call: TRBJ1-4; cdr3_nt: TGTGCCAGTAGTATAGGGTGGGGAGACGGTGAAAAACTGTTTTTT; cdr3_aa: CASSIGWGDGEKLFF
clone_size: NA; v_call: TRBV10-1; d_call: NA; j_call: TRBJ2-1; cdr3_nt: TGCGCCAGCAACCGGGACCTCGGGGATGAGCAGTTCTTC; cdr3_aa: CASNRDLGDEQFF
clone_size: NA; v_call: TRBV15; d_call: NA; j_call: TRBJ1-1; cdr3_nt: TGTGCCACCAGCCCTCCCCTTATAGGCACTGAAGCTTTCTTT; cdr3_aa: CATSPPLIGTEAFF
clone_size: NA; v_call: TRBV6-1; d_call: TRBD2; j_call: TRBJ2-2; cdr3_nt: TGTGCCAGCGCGAGGGGACTAGCGAACACCGGGGAGCTGTTTTTT; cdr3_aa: CASARGLANTGELFF
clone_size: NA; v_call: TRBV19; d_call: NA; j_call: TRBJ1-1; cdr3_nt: TGTGCCAGTAAGGCGACCTCGAGGACGGGGAACACTGAAGCTTTCTTT; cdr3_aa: CASKATSRTGNTEAFF
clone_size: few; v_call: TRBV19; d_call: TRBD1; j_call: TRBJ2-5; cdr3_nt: TGTGCCAGTAGTCCGAGGGGGCGCCGGGAGACCCAGTACTTC; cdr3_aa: CASSPRGRRETQYF
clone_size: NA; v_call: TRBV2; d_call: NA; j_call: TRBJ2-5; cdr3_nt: TGTGCCAGCAATATAGGCAGACAAGAGACCCAGTACTTC; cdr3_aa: CASNIGRQETQYF
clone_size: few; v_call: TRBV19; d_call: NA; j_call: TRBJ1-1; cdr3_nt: TGTGCCAGTAGTTTCCCCGCCGGGGGAGCAAGGGAAGCTTTCTTT; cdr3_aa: CASSFPAGGAREAFF
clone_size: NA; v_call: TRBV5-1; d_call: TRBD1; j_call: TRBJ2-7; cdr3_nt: TGCGCCAGCAGCTGGGGACAGGGGCTCCGTTCAAGCTCCTACGAGCAGTACTTC; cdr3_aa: CASSWGQGLRSSSYEQYF
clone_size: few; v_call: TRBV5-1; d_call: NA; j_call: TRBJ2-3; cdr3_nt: TGCGCCAGCAGCTTCTATATTCTTAGCGGAAGCACAGATACGCAGTATTTT; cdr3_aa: CASSFYILSGSTDTQYF
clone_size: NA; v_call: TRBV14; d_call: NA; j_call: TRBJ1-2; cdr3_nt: TGTGCCAGCAGCCAAGTTCCGACGGCCTTGGAGGGCTACACCTTC; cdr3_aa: CASSQVPTALEGYTF
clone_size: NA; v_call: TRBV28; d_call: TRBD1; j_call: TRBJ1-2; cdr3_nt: TGTGCCACCAACGACAGGGGGCGAGTCAACTATGGCTACACCTTC; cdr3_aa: CATNDRGRVNYGYTF
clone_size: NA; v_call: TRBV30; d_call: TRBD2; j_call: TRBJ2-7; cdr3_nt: TGTGCCTGGAATTCGGGGGGGACTATCTACGAGCAGTACTTC; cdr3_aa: CAWNSGGTIYEQYF
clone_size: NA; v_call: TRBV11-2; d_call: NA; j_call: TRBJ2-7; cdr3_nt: TGTGCCAGCAGCAGAAGGGATGGCGGGACATCCTACGAGCAGTACTTC; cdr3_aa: CASSRRDGGTSYEQYF
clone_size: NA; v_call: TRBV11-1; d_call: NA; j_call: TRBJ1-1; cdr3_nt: TGTGCCAGCAGCCCTAGTGGCAGCGTCGCAACTGAAGCTTTCTTT; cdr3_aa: CASSPSGSVATEAFF
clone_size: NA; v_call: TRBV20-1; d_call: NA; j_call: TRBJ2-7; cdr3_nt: TGCAGTGCTGGGGGGGGCACCGAGCAGTACTTC; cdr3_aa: CSAGGGTEQYF
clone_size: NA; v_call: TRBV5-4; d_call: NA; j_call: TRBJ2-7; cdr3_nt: TGTGCCAGCAGACCCGGTAGCGGCGAGCAGTACTTC; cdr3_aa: CASRPGSGEQYF
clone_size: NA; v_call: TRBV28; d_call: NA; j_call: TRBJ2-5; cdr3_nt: TGTGCCAGCAGCTATTCGGGGGCAAGGGAGACCCAGTACTTC; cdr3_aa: CASSYSGARETQYF
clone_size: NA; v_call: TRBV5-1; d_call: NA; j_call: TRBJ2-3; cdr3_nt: TGCGCCAGCAGCTTGGCTGCAGATACGCAGTATTTT; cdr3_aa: CASSLAADTQYF
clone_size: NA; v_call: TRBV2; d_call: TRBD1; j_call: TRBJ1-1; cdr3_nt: TGTGCCAGCAGTAATCGGGACAGTAACACTGAAGCTTTCTTT; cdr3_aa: CASSNRDSNTEAFF
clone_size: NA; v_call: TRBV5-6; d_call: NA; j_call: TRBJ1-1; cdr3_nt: TGTGCCACCGGGCCGTTGGGGGGGCCTGAAGCTTTCTTT; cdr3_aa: CATGPLGGPEAFF
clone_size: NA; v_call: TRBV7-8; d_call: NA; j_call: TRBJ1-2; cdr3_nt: TGTGCCAGCAGCTTAAGAGGGTTGGGCGGCTACACCTTC; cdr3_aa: CASSLRGLGGYTF
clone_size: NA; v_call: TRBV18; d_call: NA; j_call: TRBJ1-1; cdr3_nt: TGTGCCAGCTCACCTCGGTCCATGAACACTGAAGCTTTCTTT; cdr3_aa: CASSPRSMNTEAFF
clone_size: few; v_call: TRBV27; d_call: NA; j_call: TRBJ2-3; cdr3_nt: TGTGCCAGCAGCCCCCAGGTTCCAGATACGCAGTATTTT; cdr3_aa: CASSPQVPDTQYF
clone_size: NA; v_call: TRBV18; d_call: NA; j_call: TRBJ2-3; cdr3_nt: TGTGCCAGCTCATTCGACAGGGAGGCGGATACGCAGTATTTT; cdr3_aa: CASSFDREADTQYF
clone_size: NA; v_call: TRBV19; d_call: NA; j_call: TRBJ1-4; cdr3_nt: TGTGCCAGTGCAGGGAATGAAAAACTGTTTTTT; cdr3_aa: CASAGNEKLFF
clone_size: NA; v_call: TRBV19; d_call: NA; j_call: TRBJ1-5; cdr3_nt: TGTGCCACTAGCCAGGGATTTCAGCCCCAGCATTTT; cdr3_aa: CATSQGFQPQHF
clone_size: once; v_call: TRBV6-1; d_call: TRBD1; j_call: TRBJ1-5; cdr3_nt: TGTGCCAGCGGCACAGGGGGCCTTGGACAGCCCCAGCATTTT; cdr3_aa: CASGTGGLGQPQHF
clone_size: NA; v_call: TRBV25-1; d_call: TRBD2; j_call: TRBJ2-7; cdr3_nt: TGTGCCAGCAGTTACAGCGGGAGGGCCTTCGAGCAGTACTTC; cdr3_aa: CASSYSGRAFEQYF
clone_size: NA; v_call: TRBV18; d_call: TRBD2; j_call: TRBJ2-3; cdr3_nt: TGTGCCAGCTCCCCAGCGGGAGGGATGGCAGATACGCAGTATTTT; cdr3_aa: CASSPAGGMADTQYF
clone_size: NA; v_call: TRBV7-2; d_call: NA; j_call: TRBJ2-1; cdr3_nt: TGTGCCAGCAGCTTAGCGGGCGAAAAGGGTTGGTACGATGAGCAGTTCTTC; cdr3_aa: CASSLAGEKGWYDEQFF
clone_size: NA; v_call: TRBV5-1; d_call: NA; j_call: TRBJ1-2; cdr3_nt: TGCGCCAGCAGCTTGTCGGCCCATGCCATTGTCTATGGCTACACCTTC; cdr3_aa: CASSLSAHAIVYGYTF
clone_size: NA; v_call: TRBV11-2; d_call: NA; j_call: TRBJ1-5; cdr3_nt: TGTGCCAGCAGCTTCCATTCCGGCGGCAATCAGCCCCAGCATTTT; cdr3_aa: CASSFHSGGNQPQHF
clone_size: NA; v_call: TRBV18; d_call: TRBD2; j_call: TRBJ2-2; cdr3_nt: TGTGCCAGCTCACCTTTAGCGGGAGCGAACACCGGGGAGCTGTTTTTT; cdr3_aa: CASSPLAGANTGELFF
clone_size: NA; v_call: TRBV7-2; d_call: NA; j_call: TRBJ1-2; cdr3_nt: TGTGCCAGCCGGTTAGGGGGGCAGGCCAGCGGCTACACCTTC; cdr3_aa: CASRLGGQASGYTF
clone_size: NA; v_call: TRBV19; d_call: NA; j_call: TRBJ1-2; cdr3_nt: TGTGCCAGTAGTATCAGAGCTGTCGATGGGCAGGGCTACGGCTACACCTTC; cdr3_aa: CASSIRAVDGQGYGYTF
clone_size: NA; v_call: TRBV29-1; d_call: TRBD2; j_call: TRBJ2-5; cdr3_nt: TGCAGCGCCCTGACTAGCGGCCAAGAGACCCAGTACTTC; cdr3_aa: CSALTSGQETQYF
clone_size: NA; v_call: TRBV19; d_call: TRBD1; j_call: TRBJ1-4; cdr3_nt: TGTGCCACCGGGACAGACCAAAAACTGTTTTTT; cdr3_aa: CATGTDQKLFF
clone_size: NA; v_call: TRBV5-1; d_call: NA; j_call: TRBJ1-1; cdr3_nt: TGCGCCAGCGAGGGCGGTGAGGGGATCGGTGAAGCTTTCTTT; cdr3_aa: CASEGGEGIGEAFF
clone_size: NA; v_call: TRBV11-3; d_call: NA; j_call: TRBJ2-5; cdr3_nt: TGTGCCAGCAGCTTAGTAGGAGGGGAGACCCAGTACTTC; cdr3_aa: CASSLVGGETQYF